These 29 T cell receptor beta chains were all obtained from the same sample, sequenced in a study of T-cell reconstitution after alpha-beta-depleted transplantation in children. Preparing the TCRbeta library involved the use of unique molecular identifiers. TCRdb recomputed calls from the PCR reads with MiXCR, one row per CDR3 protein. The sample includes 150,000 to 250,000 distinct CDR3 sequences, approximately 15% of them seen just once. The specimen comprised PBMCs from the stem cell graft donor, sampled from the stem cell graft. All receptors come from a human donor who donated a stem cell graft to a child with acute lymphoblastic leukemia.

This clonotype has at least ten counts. The CDR3 coding sequence is TGTGCCAGCAGTTACGCCGTCCCGGGACTAGAAACTTTCTACAATGAGCAGTTCTTC. As protein: CASSYAVPGLETFYNEQFF. This rearrangement joins TRBV28 to TRBJ2-1, with TRBD2 identical over 8 bases. Unmatched junction bases numbered 17, after V lost 4 bases and J lost 3 bases. The CDR3 consists of 19 residues. The germline gives CDR1 MDHEN, CDR2 SYDVKM.

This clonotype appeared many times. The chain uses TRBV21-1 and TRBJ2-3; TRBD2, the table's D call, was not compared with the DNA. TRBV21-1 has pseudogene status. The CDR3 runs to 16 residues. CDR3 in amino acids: CASSPPAGVRTDTQYF. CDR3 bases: TGTGCCAGCAGCCCCCCAGCGGGAGTCCGTACAGATACGCAGTATTTT.

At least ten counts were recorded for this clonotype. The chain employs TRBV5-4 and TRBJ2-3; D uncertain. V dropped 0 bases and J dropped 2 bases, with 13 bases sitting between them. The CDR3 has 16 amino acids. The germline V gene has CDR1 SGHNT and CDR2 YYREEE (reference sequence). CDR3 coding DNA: TGTGCCAGCAGCTTGGAGATTCCAACCCCCACAGATACGCAGTATTTT. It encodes CASSLEIPTPTDTQYF.

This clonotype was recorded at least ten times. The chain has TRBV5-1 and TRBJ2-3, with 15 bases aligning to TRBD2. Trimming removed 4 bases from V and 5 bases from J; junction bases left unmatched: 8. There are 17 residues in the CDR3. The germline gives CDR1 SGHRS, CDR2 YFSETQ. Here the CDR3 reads CASSLGLAGGPRDTQYF. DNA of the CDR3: TGCGCCAGCAGCCTTGGACTAGCGGGAGGGCCAAGAGATACGCAGTATTTT.

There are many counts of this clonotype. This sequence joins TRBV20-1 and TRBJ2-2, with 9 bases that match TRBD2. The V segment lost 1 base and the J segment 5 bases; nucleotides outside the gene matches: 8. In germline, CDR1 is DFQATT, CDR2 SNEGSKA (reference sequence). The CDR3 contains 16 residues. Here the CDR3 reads CSARVGGRVGTGELFF. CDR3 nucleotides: TGCAGTGCTAGAGTTGGCGGGAGGGTCGGGACCGGGGAGCTGTTTTTT.

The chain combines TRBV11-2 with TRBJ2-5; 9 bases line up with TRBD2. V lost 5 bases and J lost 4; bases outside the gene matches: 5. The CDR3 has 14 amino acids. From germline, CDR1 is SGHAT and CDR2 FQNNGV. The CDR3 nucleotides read TGTGCCAGCAGCCCTAGCGGGGCCCGAGAGACCCAGTACTTC. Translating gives CASSPSGARETQYF.

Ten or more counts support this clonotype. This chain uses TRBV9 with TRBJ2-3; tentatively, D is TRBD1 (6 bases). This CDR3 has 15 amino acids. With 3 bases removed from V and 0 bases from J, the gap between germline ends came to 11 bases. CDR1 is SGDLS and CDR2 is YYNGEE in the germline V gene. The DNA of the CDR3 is TGTGCCAGCAGCGACTCAAGGGGGAGCACAGATACGCAGTATTTT. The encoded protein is CASSDSRGSTDTQYF.

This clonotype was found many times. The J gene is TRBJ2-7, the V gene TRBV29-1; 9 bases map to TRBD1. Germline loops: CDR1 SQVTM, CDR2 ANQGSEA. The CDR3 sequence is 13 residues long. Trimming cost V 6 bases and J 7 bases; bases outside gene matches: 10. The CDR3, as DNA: TGCAGCGTAGACCCGGGACAGGGAACGGAGCAGTACTTC. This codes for CSVDPGQGTEQYF.

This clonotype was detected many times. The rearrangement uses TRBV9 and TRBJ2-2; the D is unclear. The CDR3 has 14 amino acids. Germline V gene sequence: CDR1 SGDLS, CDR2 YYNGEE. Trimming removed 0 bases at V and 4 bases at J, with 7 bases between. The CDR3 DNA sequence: TGTGCCAGCAGCGTAGATCAGGCCACCGGGGAGCTGTTTTTT. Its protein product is CASSVDQATGELFF. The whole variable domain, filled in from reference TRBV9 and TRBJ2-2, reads DSGVTQTPKHLITATGQRVTLRCSPRSGDLSVYWYQQSLDQGLQFLIQYYNGEERAKGNILERFSAQQFPDLHSELNLSSLELGDSALYFCASSVDQATGELFFGEGSRLTVL.

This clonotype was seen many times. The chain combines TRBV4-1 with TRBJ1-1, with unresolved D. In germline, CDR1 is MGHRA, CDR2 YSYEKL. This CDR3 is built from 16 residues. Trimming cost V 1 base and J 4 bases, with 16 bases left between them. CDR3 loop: CASSQGRRNWGTEAFF. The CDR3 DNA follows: TGCGCCAGCAGCCAAGGACGCAGGAATTGGGGCACTGAAGCTTTCTTT.

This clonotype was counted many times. The CDR3 bases are TGTGCCAGCCGTGTCCGTCTTAGCGGGGTTAAGACCGGGGAGCTGTTTTTT. Its translation: CASRVRLSGVKTGELFF. The gene calls are TRBV27 and TRBJ2-2; 8 bases align to TRBD2. The CDR3 sequence is 17 residues long. The germline CDR1 and CDR2 sequences are MNHEY and SMNVEV (reference sequence). With 8 bases clipped from V and 5 bases from J, the junction kept 16 bases outside the gene matches.

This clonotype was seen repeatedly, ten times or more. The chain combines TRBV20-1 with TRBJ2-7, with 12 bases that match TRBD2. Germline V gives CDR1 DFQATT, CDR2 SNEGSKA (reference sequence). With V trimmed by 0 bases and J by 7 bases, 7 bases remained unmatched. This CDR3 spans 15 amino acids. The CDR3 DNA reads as TGCAGTGCTAGAGATCGACTAGCGGGAGATCGTGAGCAGTACTTC. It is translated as CSARDRLAGDREQYF.

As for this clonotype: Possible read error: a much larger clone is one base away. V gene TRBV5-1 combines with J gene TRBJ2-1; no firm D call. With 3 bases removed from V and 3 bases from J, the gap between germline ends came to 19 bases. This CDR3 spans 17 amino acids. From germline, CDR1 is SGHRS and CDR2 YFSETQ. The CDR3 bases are TGCGCCAGCAGCTCGAGGACCTACTCGAGCTGCTACAATGAGCAGTTCTTC. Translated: CASSSRTYSSCYNEQFF. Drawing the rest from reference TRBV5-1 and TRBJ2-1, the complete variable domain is KAGVTQTPRYLIKTRGQQVTLSCSPISGHRSVSWYQQTPGQGLQFLFEYFSETQRNKGNFPGRFSGRQFSNSRSEMNVSTLELGDSALYLCASSSRTYSSCYNEQFFGPGTRLTVL.

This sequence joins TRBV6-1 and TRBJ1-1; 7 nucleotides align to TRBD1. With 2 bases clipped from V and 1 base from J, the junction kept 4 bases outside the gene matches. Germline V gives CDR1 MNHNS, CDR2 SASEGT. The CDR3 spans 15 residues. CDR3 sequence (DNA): TGTGCCAGCAGTGAATTGACAGGGCCGAACACTGAAGCTTTCTTT. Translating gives CASSELTGPNTEAFF.

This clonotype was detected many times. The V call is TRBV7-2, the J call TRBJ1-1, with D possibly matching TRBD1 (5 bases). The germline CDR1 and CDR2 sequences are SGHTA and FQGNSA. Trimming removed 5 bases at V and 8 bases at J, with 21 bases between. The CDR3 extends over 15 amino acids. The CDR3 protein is CASSLVGRASGEAFF. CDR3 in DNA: TGTGCCAGCAGCCTAGTAGGCAGGGCATCGGGAGAAGCTTTCTTT.

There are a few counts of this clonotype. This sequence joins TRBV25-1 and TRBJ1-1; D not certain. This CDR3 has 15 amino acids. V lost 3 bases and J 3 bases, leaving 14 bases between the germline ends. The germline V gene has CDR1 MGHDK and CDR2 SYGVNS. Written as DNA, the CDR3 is TGTGCCAGCAGTGAGACCGGAGGCGGTTACACTGAAGCTTTCTTT. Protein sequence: CASSETGGGYTEAFF.

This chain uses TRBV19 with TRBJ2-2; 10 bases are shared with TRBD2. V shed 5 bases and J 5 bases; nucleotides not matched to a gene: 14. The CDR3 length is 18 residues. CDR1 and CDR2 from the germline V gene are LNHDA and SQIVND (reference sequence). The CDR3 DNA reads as TGTGCCAGTAGTTTTGCCCGCCTAGCGGGAGTTGGAACCGGGGAGCTGTTTTTT. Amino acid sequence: CASSFARLAGVGTGELFF.

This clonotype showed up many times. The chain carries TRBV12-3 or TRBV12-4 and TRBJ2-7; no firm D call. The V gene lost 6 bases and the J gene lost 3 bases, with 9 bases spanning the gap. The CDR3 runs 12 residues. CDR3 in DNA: TGTGCCAGCAGGGCACAGCTCTACGAGCAGTACTTC. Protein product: CASRAQLYEQYF.

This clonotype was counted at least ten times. CDR3 DNA: TGTGCCATCAGTGCCCTGACAGGGGGCACTGAAGCTTTCTTT. Its translation is CAISALTGGTEAFF. This chain joins TRBV10-3 and TRBJ1-1, with 9 bases fitting TRBD1. Per the germline V gene, CDR1 is ENHRY and CDR2 is SYGVKD. The V gene end was trimmed by 4 bases and the J gene end by 4 bases; junction bases not matched to a gene: 4. The CDR3 contains 14 residues.

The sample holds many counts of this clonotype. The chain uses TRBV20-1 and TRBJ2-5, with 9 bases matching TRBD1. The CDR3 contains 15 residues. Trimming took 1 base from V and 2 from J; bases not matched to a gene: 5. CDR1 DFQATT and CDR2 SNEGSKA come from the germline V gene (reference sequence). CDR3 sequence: CSARAYRGQQETQYF. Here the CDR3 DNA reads TGCAGTGCTAGAGCGTACAGGGGGCAACAAGAGACCCAGTACTTC.

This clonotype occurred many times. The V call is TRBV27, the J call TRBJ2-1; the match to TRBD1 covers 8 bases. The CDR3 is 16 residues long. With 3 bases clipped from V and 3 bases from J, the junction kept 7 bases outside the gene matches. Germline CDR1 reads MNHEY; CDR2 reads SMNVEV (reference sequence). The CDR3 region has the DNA TGTGCCAGCAGTTTGATTCAGGGGGCGGGCTACAATGAGCAGTTCTTC. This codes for CASSLIQGAGYNEQFF.

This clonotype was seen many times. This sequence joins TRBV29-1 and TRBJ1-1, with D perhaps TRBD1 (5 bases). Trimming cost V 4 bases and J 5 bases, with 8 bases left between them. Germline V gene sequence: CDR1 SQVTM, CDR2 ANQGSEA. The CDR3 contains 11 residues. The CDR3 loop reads CSVVQGTEAFF. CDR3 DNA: TGCAGCGTTGTGCAGGGAACTGAAGCTTTCTTT.

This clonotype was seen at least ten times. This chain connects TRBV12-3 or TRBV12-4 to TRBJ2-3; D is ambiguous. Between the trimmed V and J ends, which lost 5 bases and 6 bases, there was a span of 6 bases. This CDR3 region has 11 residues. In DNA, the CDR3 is TGTGCCAGCAGTCCGAGGGATACGCAGTATTTT. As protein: CASSPRDTQYF.

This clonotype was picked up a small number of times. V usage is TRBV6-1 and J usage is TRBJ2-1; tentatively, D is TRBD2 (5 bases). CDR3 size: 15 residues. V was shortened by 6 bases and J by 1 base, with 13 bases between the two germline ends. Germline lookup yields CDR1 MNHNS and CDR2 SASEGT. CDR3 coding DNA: TGTGCCAGCAGGCTAGCTGCGGGTTCCTACAATGAGCAGTTCTTC. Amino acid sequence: CASRLAAGSYNEQFF.

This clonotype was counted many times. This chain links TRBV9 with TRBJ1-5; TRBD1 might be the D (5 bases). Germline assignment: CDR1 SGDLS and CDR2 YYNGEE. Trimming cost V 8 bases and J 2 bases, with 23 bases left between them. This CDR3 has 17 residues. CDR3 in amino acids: CARPPRGGLSGNQPQHF. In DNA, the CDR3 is TGTGCCAGACCCCCCCGGGGGGGACTATCTGGCAATCAGCCCCAGCATTTT.

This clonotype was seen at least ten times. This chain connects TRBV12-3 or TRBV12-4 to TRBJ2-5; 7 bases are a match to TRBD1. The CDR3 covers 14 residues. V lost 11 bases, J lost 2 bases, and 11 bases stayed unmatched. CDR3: CAGDTGTVQETQYF. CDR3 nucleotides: TGTGCCGGCGATACCGGGACAGTACAAGAGACCCAGTACTTC.

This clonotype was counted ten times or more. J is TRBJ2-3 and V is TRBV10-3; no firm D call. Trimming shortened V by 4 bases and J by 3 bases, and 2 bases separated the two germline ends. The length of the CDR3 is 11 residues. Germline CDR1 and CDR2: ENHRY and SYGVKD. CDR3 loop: CAISGTDTQYF. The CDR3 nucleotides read TGTGCCATCAGTGGTACAGATACGCAGTATTTT.

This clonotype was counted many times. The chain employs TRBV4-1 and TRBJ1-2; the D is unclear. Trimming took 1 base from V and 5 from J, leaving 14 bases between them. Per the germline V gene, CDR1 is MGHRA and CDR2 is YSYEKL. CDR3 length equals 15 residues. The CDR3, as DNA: TGCGCCAGCAGCCAAGTGGGCACTCAGGTTTATGGCTACACCTTC. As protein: CASSQVGTQVYGYTF.

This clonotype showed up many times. The CDR3 sequence is CASSLSGGNYGYTF. The CDR3 DNA reads as TGCGCCAGCAGCTTGTCAGGGGGGAACTATGGCTACACCTTC. This rearrangement joins TRBV5-1 to TRBJ1-2; 7 bases agree with TRBD1. The CDR3 has 14 residues. Looked up from germline, CDR1 is SGHRS and CDR2 is YFSETQ. After removal of 1 base from V and 2 bases from J, the junction contained 2 bases not matched to a gene. Based on the CDR3 plus reference TRBV5-1 and TRBJ1-2, the full variable domain is KAGVTQTPRYLIKTRGQQVTLSCSPISGHRSVSWYQQTPGQGLQFLFEYFSETQRNKGNFPGRFSGRQFSNSRSEMNVSTLELGDSALYLCASSLSGGNYGYTFGSGTRLTVV.